This entry lists 5 T cell receptor beta chains sequenced from one sample in a study of STAT5B mutations in CD4+ large granular lymphocyte leukemia. Produced via immunoSEQ multiplex PCR; TCRdb's table is partial and in-frame only. The sample has nearly 35,000 clones; approximately 67% are singletons. Sequenced: CD4+ T cells from blood buffy coats. The receptor source for this set is a human donor in good health.

This chain links TRBV7-2 with TRBJ2-7; 13 positions agree with TRBD2. This CDR3 has 17 residues. J lost 2 bases, V lost 5 bases, and 9 bases had no gene match. Per germline, CDR1 SGHTA and CDR2 FQGNSA. CDR3 sequence: CASSTTRLAGGAYEQYF. CDR3 in DNA: TGTGCCAGCAGCACCACCCGACTAGCGGGGGGAGCCTACGAGCAGTACTTC.

The chain joins TRBV19 to TRBJ2-3; D remains ambiguous. The germline gives CDR1 LNHDA, CDR2 SQIVND (reference sequence). This CDR3 spans 16 amino acids. Trimming pared 0 bases from V and 0 bases from J, leaving 10 bases between. The CDR3 DNA reads as TGTGCCAGTAGTATAGATTCTGCCTTTAGCACAGATACGCAGTATTTT. Protein sequence: CASSIDSAFSTDTQYF.

This clone was seen more than once but under ten times. The CDR3 bases are TGTGCCAGGCACAAATCGGACAGGGGGCGTCGATATGATGAAAGCTCCTATAATTCACCCCTCCACTTT. It codes for CARHKSDRGRRYDESSYNSPLHF. The rearrangement joins TRBV27 to TRBJ1-6; 11 bases line up with TRBD1. The V gene end was trimmed by 9 bases and the J gene end by 0 bases; junction bases not matched to a gene: 25. Germline values: CDR1 MNHEY, CDR2 SMNVEV (reference sequence). The CDR3 has 23 residues.

V is TRBV7-9 and J is TRBJ1-6; 10 nucleotides line up with TRBD1. The length of the CDR3 is 16 residues. Germline CDR1 is SEHNR and CDR2 is FQNEAQ (reference sequence). Trimming took 3 bases from V and 7 from J; bases not matched to a gene: 6. The DNA of the CDR3 is TGTGCCAGCAGCTTGGAGCCGGGACAGGGGAATTCACCCCTCCACTTT. Encoded protein: CASSLEPGQGNSPLHF.

The chain couples TRBV5-8 to TRBJ2-7; 7 bases match TRBD2. After removal of 4 bases from V and 4 bases from J, the junction contained 11 bases not matched to a gene. This CDR3 is 15 amino acids long. The germline V gene has CDR1 SGHTS and CDR2 YDEGEE. In nucleotides, the CDR3 is TGTGCCAGCAGCCCCGCCCCGGGGGGATTTTACGAGCAGTACTTC. Its protein product is CASSPAPGGFYEQYF.